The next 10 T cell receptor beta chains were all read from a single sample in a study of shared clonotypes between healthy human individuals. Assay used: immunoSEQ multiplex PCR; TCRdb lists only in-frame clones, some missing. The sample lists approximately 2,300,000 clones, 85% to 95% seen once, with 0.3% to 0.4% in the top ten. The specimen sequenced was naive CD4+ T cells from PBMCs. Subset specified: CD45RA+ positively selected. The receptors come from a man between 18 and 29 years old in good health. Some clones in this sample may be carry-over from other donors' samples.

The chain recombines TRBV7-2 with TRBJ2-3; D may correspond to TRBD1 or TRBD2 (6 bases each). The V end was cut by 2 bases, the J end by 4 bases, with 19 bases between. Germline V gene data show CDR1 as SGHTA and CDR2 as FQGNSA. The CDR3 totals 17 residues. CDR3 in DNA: TGTGCCAGCAGCTTAATCTCGGGACGAGGGGGGTCAGATACGCAGTATTTT. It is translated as CASSLISGRGGSDTQYF.

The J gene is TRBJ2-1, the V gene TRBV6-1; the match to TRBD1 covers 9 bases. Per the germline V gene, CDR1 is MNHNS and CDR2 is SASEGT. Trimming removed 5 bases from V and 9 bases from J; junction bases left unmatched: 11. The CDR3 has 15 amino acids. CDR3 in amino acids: CASSQGTGPRGEQFF. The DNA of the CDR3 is TGTGCCAGCAGTCAGGGGACAGGGCCCCGTGGTGAGCAGTTCTTC.

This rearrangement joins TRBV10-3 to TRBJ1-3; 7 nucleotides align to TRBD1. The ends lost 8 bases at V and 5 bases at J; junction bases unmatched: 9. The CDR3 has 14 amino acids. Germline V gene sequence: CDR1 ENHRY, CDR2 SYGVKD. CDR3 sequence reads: CAIYDRAVRNTIYF. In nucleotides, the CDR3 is TGTGCCATCTACGACAGGGCCGTCCGAAACACCATATATTTT.

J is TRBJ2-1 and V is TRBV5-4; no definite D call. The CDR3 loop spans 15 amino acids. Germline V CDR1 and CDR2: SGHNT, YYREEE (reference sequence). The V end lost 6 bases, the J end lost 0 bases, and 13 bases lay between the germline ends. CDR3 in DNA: TGTGCCAGCACCAACCCACCTGGCTCCTACAATGAGCAGTTCTTC. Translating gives CASTNPPGSYNEQFF.

Written as DNA, the CDR3 is TGTGCCAGCACCAAACTACGGGGACAGGGGGGCAATCAGCCCCAGCATTTT. Its protein is CASTKLRGQGGNQPQHF. The chain is built from TRBV28 and TRBJ1-5, with 11 nucleotides matching TRBD1. J lost 2 bases, V lost 7 bases, and 10 bases had no gene match. Per germline, CDR1 MDHEN and CDR2 SYDVKM. This CDR3 spans 17 amino acids.

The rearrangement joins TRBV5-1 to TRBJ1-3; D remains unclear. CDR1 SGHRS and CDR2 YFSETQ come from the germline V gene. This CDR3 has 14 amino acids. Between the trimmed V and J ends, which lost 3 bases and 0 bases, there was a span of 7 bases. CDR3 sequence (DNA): TGCGCCAGCAGCTCGGCCGACTCTGGAAACACCATATATTTT. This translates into CASSSADSGNTIYF.

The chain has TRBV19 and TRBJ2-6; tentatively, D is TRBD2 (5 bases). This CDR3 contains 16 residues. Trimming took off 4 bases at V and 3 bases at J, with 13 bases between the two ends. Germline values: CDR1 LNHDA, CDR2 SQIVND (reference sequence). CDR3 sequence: CASSTYPRGGANVLTF. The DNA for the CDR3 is TGTGCCAGTAGTACGTACCCCCGGGGTGGGGCCAACGTCCTGACTTTC.

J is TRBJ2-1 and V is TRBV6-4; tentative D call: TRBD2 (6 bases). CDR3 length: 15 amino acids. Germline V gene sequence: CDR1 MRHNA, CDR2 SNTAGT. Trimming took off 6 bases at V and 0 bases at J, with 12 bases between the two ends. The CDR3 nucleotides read TGTGCCAGCAGGGCCGGGAGTAGCTCCTACAATGAGCAGTTCTTC. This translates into CASRAGSSSYNEQFF.

The CDR3 sequence: CASSIGNSNYGYTF. The CDR3 DNA reads TGTGCCAGTAGTATTGGGAATTCTAACTATGGCTACACCTTC. The V call is TRBV19, the J call TRBJ1-2; D unclear. The germline V gene encodes CDR1 LNHDA and CDR2 SQIVND (reference sequence). The CDR3 is 14 residues long. The V end was cut by 3 bases, the J end by 0 bases, with 8 bases between.

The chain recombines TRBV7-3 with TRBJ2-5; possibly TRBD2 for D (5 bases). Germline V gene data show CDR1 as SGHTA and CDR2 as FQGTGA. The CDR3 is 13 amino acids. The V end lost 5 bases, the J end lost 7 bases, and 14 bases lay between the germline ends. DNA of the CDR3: TGTGCCAGCAGCCGAGGGCCCGGAGGGACCCAGTACTTC. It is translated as CASSRGPGGTQYF.